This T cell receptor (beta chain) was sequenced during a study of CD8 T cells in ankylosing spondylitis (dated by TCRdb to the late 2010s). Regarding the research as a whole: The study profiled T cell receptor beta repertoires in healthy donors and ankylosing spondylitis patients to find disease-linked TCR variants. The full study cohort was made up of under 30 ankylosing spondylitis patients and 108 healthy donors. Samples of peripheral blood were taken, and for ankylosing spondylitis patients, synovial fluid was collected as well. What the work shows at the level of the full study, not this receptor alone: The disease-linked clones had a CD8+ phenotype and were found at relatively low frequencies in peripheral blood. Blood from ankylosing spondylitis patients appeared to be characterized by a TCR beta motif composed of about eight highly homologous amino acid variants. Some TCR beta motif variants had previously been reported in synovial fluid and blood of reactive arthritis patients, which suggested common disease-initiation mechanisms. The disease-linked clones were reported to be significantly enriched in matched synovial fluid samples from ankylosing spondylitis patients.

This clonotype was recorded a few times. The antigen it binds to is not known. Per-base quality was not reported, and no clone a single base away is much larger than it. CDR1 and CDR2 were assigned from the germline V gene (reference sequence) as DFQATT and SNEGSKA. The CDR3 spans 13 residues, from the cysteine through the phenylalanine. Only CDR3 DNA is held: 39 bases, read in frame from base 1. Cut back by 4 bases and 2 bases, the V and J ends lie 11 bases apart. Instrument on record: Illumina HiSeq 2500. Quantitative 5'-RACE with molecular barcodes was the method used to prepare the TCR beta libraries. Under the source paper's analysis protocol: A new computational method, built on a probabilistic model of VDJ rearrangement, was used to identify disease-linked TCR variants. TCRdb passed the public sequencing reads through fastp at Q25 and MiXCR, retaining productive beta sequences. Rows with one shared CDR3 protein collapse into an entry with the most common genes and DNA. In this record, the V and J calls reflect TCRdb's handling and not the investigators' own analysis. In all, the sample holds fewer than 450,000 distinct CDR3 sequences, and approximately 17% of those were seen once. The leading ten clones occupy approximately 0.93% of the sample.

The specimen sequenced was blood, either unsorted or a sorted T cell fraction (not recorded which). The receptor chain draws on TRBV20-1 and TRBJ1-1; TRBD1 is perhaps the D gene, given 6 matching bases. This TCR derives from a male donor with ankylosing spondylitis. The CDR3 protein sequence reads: CSAKGGGNTEAFF. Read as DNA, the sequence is TGCAGTGCTAAGGGGGGGGGAAACACTGAAGCTTTCTTT.